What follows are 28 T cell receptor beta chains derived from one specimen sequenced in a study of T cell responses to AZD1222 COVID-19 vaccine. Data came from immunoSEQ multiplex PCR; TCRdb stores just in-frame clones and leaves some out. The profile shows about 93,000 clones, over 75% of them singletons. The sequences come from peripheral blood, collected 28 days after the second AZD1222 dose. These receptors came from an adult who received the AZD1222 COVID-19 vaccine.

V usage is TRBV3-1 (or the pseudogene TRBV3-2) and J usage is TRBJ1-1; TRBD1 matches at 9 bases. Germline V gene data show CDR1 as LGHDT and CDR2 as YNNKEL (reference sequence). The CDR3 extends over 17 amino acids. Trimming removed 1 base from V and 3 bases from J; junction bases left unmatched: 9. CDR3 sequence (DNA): TGTGCCAGCAGCCAAGTGGGGGGACAGGGTCATGACACTGAAGCTTTCTTT. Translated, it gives CASSQVGGQGHDTEAFF.

The CDR3 loop reads CASSLHWGNEQFF. CDR3 DNA: TGTGCCAGCAGCCTCCATTGGGGTAATGAGCAGTTCTTC. The J gene is TRBJ2-1, the V gene TRBV12-3 or TRBV12-4; the D is unclear. The V gene lost 6 bases and the J gene lost 7 bases, with 13 bases spanning the gap. The length of the CDR3 is 13 residues.

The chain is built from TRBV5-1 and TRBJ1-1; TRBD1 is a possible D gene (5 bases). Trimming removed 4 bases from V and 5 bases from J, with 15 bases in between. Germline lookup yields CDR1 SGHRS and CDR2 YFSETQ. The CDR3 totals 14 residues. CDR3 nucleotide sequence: TGCGCCAGCAGCGAGCTTGTGGGGGAGACTGAAGCTTTCTTT. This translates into CASSELVGETEAFF.

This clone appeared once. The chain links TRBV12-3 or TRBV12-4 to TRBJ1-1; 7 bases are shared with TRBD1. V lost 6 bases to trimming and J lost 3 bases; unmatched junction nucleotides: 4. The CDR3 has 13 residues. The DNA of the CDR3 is TGTGCCAGCAGCCGACAGGGAGACACTGAAGCTTTCTTT. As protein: CASSRQGDTEAFF.

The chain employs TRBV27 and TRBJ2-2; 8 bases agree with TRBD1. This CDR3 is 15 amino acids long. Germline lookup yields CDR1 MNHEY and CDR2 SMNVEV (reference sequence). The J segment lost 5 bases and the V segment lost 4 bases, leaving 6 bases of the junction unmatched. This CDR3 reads CASSSRTGWTGELFF. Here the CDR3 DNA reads TGTGCCAGCAGTTCCAGGACAGGGTGGACCGGGGAGCTGTTTTTT.

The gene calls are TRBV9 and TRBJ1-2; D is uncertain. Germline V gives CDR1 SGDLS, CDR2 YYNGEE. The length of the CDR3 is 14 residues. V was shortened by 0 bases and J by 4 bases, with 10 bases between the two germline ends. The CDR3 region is CASSVGEGRYGYTF. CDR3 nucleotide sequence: TGTGCCAGCAGCGTAGGGGAGGGTCGCTATGGCTACACCTTC.

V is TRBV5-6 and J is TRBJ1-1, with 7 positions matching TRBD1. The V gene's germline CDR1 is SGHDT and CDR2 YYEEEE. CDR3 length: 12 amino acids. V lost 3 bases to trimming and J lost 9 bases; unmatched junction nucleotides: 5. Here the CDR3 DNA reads TGTGCCAGCAGCTCAGGGAGGGGGCAAGCTTTCTTT. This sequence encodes CASSSGRGQAFF. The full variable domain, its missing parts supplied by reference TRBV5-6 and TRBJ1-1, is DAGVTQSPTHLIKTRGQQVTLRCSPKSGHDTVSWYQQALGQGPQFIFQYYEEEERQRGNFPDRFSGHQFPNYSSELNVNALLLGDSALYLCASSSGRGQAFFGQGTRLTVV.

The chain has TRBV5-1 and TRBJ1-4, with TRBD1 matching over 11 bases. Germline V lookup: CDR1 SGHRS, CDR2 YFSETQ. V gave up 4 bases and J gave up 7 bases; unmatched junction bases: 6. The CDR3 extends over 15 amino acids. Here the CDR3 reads CASSATGTGGEKLFF. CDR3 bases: TGCGCCAGCAGCGCGACCGGGACAGGGGGTGAAAAACTGTTTTTT.

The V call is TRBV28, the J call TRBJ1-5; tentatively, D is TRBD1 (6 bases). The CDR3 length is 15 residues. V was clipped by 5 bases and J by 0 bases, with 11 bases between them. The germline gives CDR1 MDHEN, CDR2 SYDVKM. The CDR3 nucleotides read TGTGCCAGCAGTCCTACAGGGTATAGCAATCAGCCCCAGCATTTT. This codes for CASSPTGYSNQPQHF. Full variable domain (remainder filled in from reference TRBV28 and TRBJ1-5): DVKVTQSSRYLVKRTGEKVFLECVQDMDHENMFWYRQDPGLGLRLIYFSYDVKMKEKGDIPEGYSVSREKKERFSLILESASTNQTSMYLCASSPTGYSNQPQHFGDGTRLSIL.

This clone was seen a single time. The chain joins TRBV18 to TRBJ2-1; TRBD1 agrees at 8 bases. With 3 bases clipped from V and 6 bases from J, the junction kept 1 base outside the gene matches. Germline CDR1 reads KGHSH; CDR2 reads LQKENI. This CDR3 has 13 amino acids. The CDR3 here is CASSPQGANEQFF. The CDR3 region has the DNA TGTGCCAGCTCACCTCAGGGGGCCAATGAGCAGTTCTTC. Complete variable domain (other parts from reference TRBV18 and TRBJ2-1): NAGVMQNPRHLVRRRGQEARLRCSPMKGHSHVYWYRQLPEEGLKFMVYLQKENIIDESGMPKERFSAEFPKEGPSILRIQQVVRGDSAAYFCASSPQGANEQFFGPGTRLTVL.

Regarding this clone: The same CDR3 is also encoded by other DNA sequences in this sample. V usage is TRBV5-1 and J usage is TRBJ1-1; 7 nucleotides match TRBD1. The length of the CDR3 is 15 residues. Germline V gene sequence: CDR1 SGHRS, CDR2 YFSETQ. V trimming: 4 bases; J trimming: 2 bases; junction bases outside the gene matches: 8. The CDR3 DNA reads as TGCGCCAGCAGCCTAAGACAGGGATTAAACACTGAAGCTTTCTTT. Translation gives CASSLRQGLNTEAFF.

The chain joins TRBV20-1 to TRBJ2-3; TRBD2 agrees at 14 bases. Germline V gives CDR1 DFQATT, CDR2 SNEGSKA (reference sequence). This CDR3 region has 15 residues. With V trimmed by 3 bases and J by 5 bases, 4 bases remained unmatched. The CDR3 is CSASLTSGRGDTQYF. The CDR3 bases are TGCAGTGCTAGTCTGACTAGCGGGAGGGGAGATACGCAGTATTTT.

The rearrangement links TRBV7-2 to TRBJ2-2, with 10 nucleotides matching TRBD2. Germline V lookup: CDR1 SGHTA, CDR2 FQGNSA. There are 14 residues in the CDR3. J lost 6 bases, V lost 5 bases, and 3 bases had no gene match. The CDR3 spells CASSLLAGPGELFF. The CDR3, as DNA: TGTGCCAGCAGCCTACTAGCGGGACCCGGGGAGCTGTTTTTT.

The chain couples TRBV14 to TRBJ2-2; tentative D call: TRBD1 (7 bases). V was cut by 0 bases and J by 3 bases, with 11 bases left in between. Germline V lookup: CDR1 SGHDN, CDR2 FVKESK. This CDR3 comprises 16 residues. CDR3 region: CASSQETGRYTGELFF. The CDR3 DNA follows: TGTGCCAGCAGCCAAGAGACAGGGAGGTACACCGGGGAGCTGTTTTTT.

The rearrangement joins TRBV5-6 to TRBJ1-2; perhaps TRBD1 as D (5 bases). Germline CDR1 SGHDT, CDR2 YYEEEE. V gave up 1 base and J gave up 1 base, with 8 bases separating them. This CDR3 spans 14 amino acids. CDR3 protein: CASSLRGYNYGYTF. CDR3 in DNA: TGTGCCAGCAGCTTGAGGGGTTATAACTATGGCTACACCTTC.

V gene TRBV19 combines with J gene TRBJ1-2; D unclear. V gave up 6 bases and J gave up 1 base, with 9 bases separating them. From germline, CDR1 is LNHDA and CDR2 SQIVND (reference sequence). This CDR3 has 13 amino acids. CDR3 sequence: CASRTYDNYGYTF. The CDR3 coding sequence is TGTGCCAGTAGAACATACGATAACTATGGCTACACCTTC.

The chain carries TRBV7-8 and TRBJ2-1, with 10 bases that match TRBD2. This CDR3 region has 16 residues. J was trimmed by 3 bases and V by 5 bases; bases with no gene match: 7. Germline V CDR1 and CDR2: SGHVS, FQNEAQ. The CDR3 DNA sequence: TGTGCCAGCAGCGCTACTAGCGGGGAGTTCTACAATGAGCAGTTCTTC. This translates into CASSATSGEFYNEQFF.

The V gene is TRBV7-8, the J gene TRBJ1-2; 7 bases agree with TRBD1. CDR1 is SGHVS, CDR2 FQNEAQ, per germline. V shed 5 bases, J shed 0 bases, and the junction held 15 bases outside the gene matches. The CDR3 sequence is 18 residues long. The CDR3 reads CASSLPPLDRVPNYGYTF. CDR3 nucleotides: TGTGCCAGCAGCCTACCCCCCCTTGACAGGGTCCCTAACTATGGCTACACCTTC.

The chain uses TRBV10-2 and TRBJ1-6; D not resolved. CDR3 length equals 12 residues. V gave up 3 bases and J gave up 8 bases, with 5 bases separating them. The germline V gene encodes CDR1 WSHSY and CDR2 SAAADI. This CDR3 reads CASSELYSPLHF. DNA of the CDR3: TGCGCCAGCAGTGAACTCTATTCACCCCTCCACTTT.

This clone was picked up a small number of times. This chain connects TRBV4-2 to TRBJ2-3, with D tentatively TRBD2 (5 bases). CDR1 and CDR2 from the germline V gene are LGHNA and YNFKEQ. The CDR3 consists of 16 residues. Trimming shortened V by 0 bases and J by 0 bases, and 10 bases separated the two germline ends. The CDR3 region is CASSQEGPGSTDTQYF. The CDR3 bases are TGTGCCAGCAGCCAAGAAGGACCGGGGAGCACAGATACGCAGTATTTT.

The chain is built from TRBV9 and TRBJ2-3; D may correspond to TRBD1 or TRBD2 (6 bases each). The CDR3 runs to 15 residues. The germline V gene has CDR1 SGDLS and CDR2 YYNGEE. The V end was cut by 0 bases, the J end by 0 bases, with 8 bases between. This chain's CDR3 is CASSVVGGSTDTQYF. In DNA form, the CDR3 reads TGTGCCAGCAGCGTAGTCGGGGGCAGCACAGATACGCAGTATTTT.

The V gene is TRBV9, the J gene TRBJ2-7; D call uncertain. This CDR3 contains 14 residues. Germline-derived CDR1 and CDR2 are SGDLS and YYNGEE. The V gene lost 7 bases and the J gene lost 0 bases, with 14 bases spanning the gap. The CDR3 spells CASAPDGHSYEQYF. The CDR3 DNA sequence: TGTGCCAGCGCACCGGACGGGCACTCCTACGAGCAGTACTTC.

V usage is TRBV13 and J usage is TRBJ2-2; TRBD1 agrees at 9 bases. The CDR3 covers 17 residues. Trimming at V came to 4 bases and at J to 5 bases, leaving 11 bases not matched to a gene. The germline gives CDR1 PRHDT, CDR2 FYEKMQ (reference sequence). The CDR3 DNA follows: TGTGCCAGCAGCTCTACCCCTAAGACAGGGGGAACCGGGGAGCTGTTTTTT. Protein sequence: CASSSTPKTGGTGELFF.

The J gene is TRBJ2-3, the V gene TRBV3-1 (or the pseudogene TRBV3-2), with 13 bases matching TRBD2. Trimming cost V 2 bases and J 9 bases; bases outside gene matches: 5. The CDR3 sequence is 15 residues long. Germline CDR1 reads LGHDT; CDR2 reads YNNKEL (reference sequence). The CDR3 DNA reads TGTGCCAGCAGCCAAACTAGCGGGGGGGCGGGGACGCAGTATTTT. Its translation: CASSQTSGGAGTQYF.

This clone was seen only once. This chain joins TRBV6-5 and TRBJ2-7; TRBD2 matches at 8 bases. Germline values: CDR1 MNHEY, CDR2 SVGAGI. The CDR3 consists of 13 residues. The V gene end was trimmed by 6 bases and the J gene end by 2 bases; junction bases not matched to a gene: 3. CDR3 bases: TGTGCCAGCAGACTAGCGGCTACCTACGAGCAGTACTTC. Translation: CASRLAATYEQYF.

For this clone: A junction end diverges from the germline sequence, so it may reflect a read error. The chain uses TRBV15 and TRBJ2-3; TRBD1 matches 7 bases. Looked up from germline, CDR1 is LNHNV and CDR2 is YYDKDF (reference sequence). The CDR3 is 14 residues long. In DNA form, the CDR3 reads TGTGCCACCAGCAGAGATCGGAAGGGACAGCCATCGGATTTT. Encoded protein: CATSRDRKGQPSDF.

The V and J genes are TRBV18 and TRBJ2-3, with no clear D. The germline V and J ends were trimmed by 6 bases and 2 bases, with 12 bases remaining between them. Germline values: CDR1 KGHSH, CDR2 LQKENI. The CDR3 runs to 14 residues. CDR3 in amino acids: CASSKVRVTDTQYF. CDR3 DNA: TGTGCCAGCTCGAAGGTACGAGTCACAGATACGCAGTATTTT.

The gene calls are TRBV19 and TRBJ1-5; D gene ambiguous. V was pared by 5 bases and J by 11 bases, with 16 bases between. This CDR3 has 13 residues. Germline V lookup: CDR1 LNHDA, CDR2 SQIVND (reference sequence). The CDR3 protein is CASSPREREAQHF. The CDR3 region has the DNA TGTGCCAGTAGTCCCCGGGAGAGGGAGGCCCAGCATTTT.